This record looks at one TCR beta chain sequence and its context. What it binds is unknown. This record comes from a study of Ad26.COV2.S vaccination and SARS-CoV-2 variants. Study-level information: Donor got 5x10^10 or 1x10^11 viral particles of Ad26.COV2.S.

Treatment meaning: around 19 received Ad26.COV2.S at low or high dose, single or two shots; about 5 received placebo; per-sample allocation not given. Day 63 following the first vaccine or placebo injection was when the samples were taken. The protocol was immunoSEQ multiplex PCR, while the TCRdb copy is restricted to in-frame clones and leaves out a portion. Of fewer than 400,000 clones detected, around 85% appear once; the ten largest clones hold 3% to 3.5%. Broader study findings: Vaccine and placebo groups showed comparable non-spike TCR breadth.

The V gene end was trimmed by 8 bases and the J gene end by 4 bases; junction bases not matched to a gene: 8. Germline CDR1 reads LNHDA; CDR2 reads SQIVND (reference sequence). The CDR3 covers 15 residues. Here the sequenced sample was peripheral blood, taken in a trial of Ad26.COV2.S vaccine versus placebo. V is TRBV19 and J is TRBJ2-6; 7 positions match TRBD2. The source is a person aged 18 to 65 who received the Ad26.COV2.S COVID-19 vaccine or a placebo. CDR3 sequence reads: CASRPGGTGANVLTF. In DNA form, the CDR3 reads TGTGCCAGTCGGCCCGGGGGGACCGGGGCCAACGTCCTGACTTTC.